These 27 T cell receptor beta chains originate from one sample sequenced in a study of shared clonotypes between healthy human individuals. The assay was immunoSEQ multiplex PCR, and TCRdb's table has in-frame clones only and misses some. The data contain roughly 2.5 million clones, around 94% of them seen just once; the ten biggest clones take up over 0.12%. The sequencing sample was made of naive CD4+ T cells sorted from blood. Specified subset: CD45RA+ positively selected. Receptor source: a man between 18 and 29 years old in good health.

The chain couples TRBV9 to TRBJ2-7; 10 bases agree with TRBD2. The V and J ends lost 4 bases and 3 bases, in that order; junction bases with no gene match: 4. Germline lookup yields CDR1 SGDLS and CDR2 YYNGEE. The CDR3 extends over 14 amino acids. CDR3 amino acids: CASSTRTSGYEQYF. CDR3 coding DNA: TGTGCCAGCAGCACCCGGACTAGCGGCTACGAGCAGTACTTC.

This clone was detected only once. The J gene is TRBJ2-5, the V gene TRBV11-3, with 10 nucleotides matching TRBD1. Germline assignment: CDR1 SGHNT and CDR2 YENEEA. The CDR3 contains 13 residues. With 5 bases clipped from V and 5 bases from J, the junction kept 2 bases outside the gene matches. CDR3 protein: CASSTDRGETQYF. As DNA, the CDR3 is TGTGCCAGCAGCACGGACAGGGGGGAGACCCAGTACTTC.

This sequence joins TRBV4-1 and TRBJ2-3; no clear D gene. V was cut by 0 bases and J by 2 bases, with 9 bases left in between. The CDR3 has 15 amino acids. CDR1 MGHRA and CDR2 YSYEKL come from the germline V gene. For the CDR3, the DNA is TGCGCCAGCAGCCAAGATACCGGCTTCACAGATACGCAGTATTTT. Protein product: CASSQDTGFTDTQYF.

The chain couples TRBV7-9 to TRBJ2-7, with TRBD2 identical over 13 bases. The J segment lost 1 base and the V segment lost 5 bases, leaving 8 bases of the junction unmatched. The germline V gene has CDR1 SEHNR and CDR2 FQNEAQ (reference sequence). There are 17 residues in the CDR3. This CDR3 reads CASSPRTSGSTSYEQYF. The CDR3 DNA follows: TGTGCCAGCAGCCCAAGGACTAGCGGGAGCACGTCCTACGAGCAGTACTTC.

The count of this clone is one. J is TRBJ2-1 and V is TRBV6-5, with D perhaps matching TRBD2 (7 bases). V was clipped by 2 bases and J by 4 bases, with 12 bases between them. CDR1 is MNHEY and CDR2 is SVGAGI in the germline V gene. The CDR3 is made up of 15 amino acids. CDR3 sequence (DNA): TGTGCCAGCAGTTACGGAGGGGGGGTATACAATGAGCAGTTCTTC. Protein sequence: CASSYGGGVYNEQFF.

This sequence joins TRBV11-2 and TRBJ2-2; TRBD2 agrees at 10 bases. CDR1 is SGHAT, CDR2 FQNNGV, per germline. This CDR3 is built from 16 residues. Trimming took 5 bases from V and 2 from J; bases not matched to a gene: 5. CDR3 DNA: TGTGCCAGCAGCCCCCGGACTAGCGGCAACACCGGGGAGCTGTTTTTT. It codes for CASSPRTSGNTGELFF.

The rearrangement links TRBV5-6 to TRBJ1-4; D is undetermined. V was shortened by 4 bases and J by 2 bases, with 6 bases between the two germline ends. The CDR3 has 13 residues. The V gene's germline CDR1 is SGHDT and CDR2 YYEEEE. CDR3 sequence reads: CASSVGTNEKLFF. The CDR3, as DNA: TGTGCCAGCAGCGTTGGGACTAATGAAAAACTGTTTTTT.

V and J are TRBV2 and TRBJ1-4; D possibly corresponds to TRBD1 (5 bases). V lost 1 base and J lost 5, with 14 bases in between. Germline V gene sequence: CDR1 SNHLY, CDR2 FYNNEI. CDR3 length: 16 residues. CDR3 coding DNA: TGTGCCAGCAGTGAAGATAGGGTAAAGGGGAATGAAAAACTGTTTTTT. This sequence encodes CASSEDRVKGNEKLFF.

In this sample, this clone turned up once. Here the CDR3 reads CAWSVVVDEQFF. The CDR3 DNA reads as TGTGCCTGGAGTGTAGTCGTCGATGAGCAGTTCTTC. This chain joins TRBV30 and TRBJ2-1; the D is unclear. The CDR3 sequence is 12 residues long. Trimming removed 0 bases at V and 8 bases at J, with 8 bases between. Germline lookup yields CDR1 GTSNPN and CDR2 SVGIG (reference sequence).

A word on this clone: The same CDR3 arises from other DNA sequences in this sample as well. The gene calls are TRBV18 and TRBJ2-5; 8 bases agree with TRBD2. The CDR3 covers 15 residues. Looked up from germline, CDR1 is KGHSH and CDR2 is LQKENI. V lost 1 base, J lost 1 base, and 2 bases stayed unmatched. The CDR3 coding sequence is TGTGCCAGCTCACCACGAACTAGCGGCCAAGAGACCCAGTACTTC. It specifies CASSPRTSGQETQYF.

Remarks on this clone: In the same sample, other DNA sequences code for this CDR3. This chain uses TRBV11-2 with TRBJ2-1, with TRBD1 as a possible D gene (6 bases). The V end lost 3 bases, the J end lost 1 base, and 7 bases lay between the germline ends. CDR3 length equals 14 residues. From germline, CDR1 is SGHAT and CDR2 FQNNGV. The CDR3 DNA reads TGTGCCAGCAGCTTGGGGGCATCCTACAATGAGCAGTTCTTC. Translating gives CASSLGASYNEQFF.

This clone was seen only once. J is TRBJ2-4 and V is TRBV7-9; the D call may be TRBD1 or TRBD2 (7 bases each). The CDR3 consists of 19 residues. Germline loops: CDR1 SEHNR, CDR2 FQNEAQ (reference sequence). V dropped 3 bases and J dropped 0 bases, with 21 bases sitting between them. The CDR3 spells CASSFPSRGGPLAKNIQYF. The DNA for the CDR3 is TGTGCCAGCAGCTTCCCGTCCAGGGGGGGTCCACTAGCCAAAAACATTCAGTACTTC.

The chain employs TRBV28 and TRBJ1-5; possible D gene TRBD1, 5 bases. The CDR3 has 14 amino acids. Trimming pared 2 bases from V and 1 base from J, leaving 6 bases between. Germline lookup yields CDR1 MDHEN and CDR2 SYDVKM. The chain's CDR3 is CASSLRTSNQPQHF. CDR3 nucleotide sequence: TGTGCCAGCAGTTTACGGACAAGCAATCAGCCCCAGCATTTT.

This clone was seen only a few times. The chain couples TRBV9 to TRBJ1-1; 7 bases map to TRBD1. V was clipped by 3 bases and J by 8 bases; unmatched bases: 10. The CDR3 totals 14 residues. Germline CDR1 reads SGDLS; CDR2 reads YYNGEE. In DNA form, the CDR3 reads TGTGCCAGCAGCGCGATTGACAGGGTGAGCGAAGCTTTCTTT. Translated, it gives CASSAIDRVSEAFF. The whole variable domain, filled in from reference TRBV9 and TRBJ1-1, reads DSGVTQTPKHLITATGQRVTLRCSPRSGDLSVYWYQQSLDQGLQFLIQYYNGEERAKGNILERFSAQQFPDLHSELNLSSLELGDSALYFCASSAIDRVSEAFFGQGTRLTVV.

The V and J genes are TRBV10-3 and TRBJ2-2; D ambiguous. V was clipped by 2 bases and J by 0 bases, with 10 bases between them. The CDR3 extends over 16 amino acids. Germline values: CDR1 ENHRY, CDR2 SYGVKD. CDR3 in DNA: TGTGCCATCAGTGAGACCCTTTTCACGAACACCGGGGAGCTGTTTTTT. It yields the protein CAISETLFTNTGELFF.

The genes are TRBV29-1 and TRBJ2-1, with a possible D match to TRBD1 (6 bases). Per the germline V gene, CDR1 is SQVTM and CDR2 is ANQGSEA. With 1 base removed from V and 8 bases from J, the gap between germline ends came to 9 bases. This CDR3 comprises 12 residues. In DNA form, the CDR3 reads TGCAGCGTTGAAGGGGGGCGGGATGAGCAGTTCTTC. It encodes CSVEGGRDEQFF.

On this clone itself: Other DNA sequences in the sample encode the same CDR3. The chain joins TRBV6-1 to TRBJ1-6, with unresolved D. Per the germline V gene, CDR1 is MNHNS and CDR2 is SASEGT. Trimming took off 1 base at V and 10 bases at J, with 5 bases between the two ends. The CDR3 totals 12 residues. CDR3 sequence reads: CASSEVRSPLHF. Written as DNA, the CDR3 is TGTGCCAGCAGTGAAGTAAGGTCACCCCTCCACTTT.

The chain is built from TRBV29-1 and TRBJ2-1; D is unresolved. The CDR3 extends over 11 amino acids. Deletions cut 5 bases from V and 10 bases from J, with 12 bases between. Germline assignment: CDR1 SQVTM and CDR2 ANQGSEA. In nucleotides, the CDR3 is TGCAGCGTTCGACACTCTAGGGAGCAGTTCTTC. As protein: CSVRHSREQFF.

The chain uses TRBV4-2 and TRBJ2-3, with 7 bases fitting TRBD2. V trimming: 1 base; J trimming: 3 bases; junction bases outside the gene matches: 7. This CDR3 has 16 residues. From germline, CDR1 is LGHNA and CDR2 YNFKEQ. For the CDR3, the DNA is TGTGCCAGCAGCCAAGTGGTGGGGGGGATGACAGATACGCAGTATTTT. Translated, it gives CASSQVVGGMTDTQYF.

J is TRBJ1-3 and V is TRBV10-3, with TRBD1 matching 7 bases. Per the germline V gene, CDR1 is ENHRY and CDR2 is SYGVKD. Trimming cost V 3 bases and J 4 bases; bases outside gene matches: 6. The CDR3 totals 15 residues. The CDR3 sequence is CAISDLTGSGNTIYF. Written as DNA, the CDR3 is TGTGCCATCAGTGATTTGACAGGGAGCGGAAACACCATATATTTT.

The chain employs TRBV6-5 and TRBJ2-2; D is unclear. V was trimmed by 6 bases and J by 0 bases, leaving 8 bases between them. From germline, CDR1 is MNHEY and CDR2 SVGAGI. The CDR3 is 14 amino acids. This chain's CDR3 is CASSVGTNTGELFF. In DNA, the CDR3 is TGTGCCAGCAGCGTGGGAACGAACACCGGGGAGCTGTTTTTT.

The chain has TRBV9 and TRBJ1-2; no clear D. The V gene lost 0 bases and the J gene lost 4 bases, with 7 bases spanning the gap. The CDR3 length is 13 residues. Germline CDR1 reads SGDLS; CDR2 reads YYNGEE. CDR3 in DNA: TGTGCCAGCAGCGTAGGGAGTGTCTATGGCTACACCTTC. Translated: CASSVGSVYGYTF.

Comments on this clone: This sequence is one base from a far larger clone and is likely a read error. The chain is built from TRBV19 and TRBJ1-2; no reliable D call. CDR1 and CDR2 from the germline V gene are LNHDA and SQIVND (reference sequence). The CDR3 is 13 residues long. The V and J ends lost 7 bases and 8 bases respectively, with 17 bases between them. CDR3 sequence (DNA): TGTGCCAGTAATATTTTGGGCTACGACGGCTACACCTTC. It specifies CASNILGYDGYTF.

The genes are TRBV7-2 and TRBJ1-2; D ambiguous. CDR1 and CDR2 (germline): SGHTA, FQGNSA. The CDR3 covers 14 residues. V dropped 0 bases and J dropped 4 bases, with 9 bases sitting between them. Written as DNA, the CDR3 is TGTGCCAGCAGCTTAGCCCCCTGGACCTATGGCTACACCTTC. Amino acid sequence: CASSLAPWTYGYTF.

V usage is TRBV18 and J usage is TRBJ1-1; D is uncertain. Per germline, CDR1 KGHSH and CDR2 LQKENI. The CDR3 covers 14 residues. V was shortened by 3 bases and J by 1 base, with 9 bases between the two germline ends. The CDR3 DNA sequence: TGTGCCAGCTCACCTTTCCGGGAGAACACTGAAGCTTTCTTT. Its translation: CASSPFRENTEAFF.

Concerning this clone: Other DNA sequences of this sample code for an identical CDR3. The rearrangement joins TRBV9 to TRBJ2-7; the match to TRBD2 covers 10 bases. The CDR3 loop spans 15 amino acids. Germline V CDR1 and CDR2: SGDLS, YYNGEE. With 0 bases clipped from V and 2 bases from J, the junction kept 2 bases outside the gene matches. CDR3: CASSVELAGTYEQYF. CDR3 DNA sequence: TGTGCCAGCAGCGTAGAACTAGCGGGAACCTACGAGCAGTACTTC. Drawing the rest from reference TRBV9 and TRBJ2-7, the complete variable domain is DSGVTQTPKHLITATGQRVTLRCSPRSGDLSVYWYQQSLDQGLQFLIQYYNGEERAKGNILERFSAQQFPDLHSELNLSSLELGDSALYFCASSVELAGTYEQYFGPGTRLTVT.

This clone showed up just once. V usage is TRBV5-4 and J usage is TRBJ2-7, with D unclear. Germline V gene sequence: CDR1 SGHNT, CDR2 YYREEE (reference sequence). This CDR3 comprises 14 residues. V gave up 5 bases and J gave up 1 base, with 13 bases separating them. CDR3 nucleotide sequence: TGTGCCAGCAGTTGGGATCGCTTTTCCTACGAGCAGTACTTC. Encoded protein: CASSWDRFSYEQYF.